This T cell receptor (beta chain) was profiled in a study of T cell repertoires in cytomegalovirus infection. Study as a whole: CMV infection plus the matching HLA type was flagged by public TCR beta signatures. Study-wide results and caveats: Dominant in the ex vivo response were TCR beta clonotypes restricted by HLA-C and specific for CMV. CMV carriers with the relevant HLA were identified by cumulative public TCR beta family frequency.

A single record per CDR3 protein comes from TCRdb applying MiXCR to the reads. This sample has roughly 640,000 distinct CDR3 sequences, with roughly 24% found just once. Many counts were recorded for this clonotype. Its antigen remains unidentified. In germline, CDR1 is SGHTA, CDR2 FQGNSA. This CDR3 comprises 12 residues. Trimming shortened V by 4 bases and J by 6 bases, and 7 bases separated the two germline ends. The sequence was collected from a human donor in good health (CMV status not recorded). Some clones in this sample may be carry-over from other donors' samples. The chain links TRBV7-2 to TRBJ2-1, with unresolved D. The sample consisted of CD8+ T cells from PBMCs. The CDR3 spells CASSSGPNEQFF. The DNA for the CDR3 is TGTGCCAGCAGCTCCGGCCCCAATGAGCAGTTCTTC.